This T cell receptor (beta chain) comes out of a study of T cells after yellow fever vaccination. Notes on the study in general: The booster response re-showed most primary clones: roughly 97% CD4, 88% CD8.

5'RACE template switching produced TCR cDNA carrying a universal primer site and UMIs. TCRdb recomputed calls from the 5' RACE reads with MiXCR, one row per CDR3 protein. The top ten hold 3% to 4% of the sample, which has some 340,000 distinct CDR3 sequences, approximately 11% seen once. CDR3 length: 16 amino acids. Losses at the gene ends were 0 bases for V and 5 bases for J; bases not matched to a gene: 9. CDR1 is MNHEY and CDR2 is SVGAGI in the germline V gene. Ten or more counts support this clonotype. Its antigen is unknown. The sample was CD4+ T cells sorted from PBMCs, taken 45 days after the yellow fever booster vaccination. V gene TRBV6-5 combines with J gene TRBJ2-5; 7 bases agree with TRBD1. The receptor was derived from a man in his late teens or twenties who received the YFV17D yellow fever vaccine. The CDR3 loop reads CASSYSGQLRGETQYF. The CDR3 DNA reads TGTGCCAGCAGTTACTCGGGACAGCTTAGGGGGGAGACCCAGTACTTC.